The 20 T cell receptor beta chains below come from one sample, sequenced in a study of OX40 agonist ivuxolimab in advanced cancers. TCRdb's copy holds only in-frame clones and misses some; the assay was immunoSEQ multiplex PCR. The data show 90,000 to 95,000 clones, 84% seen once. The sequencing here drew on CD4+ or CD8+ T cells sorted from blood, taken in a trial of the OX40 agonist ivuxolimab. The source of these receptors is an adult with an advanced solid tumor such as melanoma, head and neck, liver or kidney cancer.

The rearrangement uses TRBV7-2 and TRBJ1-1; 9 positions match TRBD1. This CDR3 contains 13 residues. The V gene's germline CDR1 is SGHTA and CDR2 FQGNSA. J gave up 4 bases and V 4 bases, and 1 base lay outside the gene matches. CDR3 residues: CASSSQGATEAFF. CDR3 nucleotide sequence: TGTGCCAGCAGCTCACAGGGGGCCACTGAAGCTTTCTTT.

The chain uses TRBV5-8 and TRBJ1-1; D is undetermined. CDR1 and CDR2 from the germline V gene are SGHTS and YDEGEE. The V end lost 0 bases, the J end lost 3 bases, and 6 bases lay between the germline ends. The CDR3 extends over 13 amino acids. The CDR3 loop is CASSLVSYTEAFF. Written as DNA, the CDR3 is TGTGCCAGCAGCTTGGTCTCGTACACTGAAGCTTTCTTT.

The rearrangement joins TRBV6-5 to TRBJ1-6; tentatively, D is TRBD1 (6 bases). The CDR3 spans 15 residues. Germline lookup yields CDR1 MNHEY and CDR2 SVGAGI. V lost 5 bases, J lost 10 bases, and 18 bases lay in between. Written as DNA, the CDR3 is TGTGCCAGCAGTCTGAAACAGGGAATAGTCTCACCCCTCCACTTT. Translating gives CASSLKQGIVSPLHF.

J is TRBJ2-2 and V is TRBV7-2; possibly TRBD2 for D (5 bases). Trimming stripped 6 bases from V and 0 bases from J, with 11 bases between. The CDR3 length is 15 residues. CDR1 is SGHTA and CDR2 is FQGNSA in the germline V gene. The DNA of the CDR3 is TGTGCCAGCAGACTAGTGGCTGCGAACACCGGGGAGCTGTTTTTT. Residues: CASRLVAANTGELFF. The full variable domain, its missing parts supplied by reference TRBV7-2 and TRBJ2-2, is GAGVSQSPSNKVTEKGKDVELRCDPISGHTALYWYRQSLGQGLEFLIYFQGNSAPDKSGLPSDRFSAERTGGSVSTLTIQRTQQEDSAVYLCASRLVAANTGELFFGEGSRLTVL.

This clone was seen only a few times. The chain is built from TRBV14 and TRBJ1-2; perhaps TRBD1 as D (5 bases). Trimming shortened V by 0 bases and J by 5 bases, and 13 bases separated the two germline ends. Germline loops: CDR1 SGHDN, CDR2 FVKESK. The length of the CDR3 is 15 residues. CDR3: CASSQDSTVGYGYTF. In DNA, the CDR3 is TGTGCCAGCAGCCAAGACTCGACAGTTGGGTATGGCTACACCTTC.

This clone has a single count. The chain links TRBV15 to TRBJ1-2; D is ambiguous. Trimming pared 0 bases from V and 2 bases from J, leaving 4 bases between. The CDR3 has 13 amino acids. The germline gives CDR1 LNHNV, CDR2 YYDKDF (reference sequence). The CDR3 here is CATSREGNYGYTF. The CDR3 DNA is TGTGCCACCAGCAGAGAAGGGAACTATGGCTACACCTTC.

CDR3 coding DNA: TGTGCCAGCAGTGAGGTGCAGGGGTTTACCGGGGAGCTGTTTTTT. Residues: CASSEVQGFTGELFF. This sequence joins TRBV6-1 and TRBJ2-2; TRBD1 is a possible D gene (6 bases). Germline assignment: CDR1 MNHNS and CDR2 SASEGT. The CDR3 consists of 15 residues. Trimming took off 3 bases at V and 5 bases at J, with 13 bases between the two ends.

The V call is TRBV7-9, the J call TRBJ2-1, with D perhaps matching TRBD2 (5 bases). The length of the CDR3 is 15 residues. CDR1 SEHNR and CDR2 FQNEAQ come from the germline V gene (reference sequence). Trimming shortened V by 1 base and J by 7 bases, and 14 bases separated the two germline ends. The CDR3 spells CASSLDSFTGNEQFF. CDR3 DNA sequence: TGTGCCAGCAGCTTAGATTCCTTCACGGGGAATGAGCAGTTCTTC.

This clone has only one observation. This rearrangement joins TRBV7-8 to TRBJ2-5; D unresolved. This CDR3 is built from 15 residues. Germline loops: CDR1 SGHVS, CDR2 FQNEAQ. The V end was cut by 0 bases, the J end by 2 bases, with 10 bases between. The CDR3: CASSLALNSQETQYF. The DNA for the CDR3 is TGTGCCAGCAGCTTAGCGCTCAACAGTCAAGAGACCCAGTACTTC.

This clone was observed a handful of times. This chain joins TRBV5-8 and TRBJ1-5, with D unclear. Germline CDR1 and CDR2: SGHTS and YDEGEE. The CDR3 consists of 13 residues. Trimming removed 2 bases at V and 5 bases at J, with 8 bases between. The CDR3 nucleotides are TGTGCCAGCAGCTTCGACCGGTATCAGCCCCAGCATTTT. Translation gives CASSFDRYQPQHF.

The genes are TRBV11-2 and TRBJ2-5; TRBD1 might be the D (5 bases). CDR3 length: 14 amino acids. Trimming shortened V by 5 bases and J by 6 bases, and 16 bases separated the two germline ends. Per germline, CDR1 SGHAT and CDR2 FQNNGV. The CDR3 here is CASSGVGQGKTQYF. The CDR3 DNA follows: TGTGCCAGCAGCGGGGTCGGGCAGGGCAAGACCCAGTACTTC.

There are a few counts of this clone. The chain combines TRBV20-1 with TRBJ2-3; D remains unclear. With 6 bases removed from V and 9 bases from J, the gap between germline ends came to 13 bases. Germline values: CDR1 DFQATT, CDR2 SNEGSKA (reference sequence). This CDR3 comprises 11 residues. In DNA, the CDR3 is TGCAGTGCGGCAGTCGGAGAAACGCAGTATTTT. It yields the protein CSAAVGETQYF.

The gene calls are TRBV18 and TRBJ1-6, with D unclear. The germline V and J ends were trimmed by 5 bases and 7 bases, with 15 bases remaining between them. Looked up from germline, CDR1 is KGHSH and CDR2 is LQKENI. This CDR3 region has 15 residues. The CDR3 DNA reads TGTGCCAGCTCATCGGGATCCGGGGAGAATTCACCCCTCCACTTT. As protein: CASSSGSGENSPLHF.

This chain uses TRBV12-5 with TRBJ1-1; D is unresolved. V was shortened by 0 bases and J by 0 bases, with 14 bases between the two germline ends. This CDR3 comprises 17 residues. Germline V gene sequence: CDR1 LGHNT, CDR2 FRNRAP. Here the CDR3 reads CASGLVEGGLLNTEAFF. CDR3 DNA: TGTGCTAGTGGTTTGGTCGAGGGCGGGCTTTTGAACACTGAAGCTTTCTTT.

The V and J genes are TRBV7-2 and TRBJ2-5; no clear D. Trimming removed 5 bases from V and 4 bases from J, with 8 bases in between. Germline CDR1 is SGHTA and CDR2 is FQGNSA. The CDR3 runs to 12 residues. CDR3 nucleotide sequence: TGTGCCAGCAGCCCCGTAGTAGAGACCCAGTACTTC. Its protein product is CASSPVVETQYF.

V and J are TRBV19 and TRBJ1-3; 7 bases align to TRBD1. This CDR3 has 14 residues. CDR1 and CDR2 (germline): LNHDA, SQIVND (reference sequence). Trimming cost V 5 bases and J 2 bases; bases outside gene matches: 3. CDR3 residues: CASSAGTAGNTIYF. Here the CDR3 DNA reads TGTGCCAGTAGTGCAGGGACAGCTGGAAACACCATATATTTT.

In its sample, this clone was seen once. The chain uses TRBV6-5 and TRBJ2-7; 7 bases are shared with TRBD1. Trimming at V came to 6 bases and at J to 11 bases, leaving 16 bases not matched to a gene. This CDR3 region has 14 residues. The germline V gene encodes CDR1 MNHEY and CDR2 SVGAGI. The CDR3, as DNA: TGTGCCAGCAGGGCAACAGGGGACCCCCTTCAGGAGTACGTC. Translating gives CASRATGDPLQEYV.

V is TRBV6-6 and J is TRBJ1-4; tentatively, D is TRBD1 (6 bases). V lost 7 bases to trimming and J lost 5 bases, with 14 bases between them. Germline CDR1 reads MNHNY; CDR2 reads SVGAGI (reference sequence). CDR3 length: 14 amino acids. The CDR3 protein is CASTLDSFNEKLFF. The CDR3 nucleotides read TGTGCCAGCACCCTGGACAGTTTCAATGAAAAACTGTTTTTT.

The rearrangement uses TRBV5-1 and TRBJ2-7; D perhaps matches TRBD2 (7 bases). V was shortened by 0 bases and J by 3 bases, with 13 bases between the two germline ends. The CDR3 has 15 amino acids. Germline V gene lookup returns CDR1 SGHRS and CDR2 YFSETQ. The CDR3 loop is CASSLAGGLDYEQYF. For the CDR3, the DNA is TGCGCCAGCAGCTTGGCCGGGGGGCTCGACTACGAGCAGTACTTC. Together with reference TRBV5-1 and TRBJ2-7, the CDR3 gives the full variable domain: KAGVTQTPRYLIKTRGQQVTLSCSPISGHRSVSWYQQTPGQGLQFLFEYFSETQRNKGNFPGRFSGRQFSNSRSEMNVSTLELGDSALYLCASSLAGGLDYEQYFGPGTRLTVT.

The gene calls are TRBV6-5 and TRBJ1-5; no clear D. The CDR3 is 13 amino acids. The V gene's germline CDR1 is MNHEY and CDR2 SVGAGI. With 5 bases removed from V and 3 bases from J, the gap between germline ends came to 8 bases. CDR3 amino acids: CASSPRANQPQHF. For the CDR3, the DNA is TGTGCCAGCAGTCCCCGGGCCAATCAGCCCCAGCATTTT.